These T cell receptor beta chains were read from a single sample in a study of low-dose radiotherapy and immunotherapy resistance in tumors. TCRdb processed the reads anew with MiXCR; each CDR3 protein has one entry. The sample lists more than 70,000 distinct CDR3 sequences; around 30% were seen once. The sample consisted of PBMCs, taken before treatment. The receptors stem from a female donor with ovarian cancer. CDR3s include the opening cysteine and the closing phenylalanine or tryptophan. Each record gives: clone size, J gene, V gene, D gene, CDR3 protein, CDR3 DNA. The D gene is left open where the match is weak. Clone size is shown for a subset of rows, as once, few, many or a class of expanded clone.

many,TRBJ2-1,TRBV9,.,CASSPTAGSNEQFF,TGTGCCAGCAGCCCCACGGCAGGGTCCAATGAGCAGTTCTTC
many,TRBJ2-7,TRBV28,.,CASSGAGRGSYEQYF,TGTGCCAGCTCGGGGGCGGGGAGGGGGTCCTACGAGCAGTACTTC
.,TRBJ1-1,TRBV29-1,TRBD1,CSVEAEGQGARNTEAFF,TGCAGCGTTGAAGCCGAAGGACAGGGGGCTCGGAACACTGAAGCTTTCTTT
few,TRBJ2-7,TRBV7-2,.,CASSPLGQGGLEQYF,TGTGCCAGCAGCCCCCTTGGGCAGGGGGGACTCGAGCAGTACTTC
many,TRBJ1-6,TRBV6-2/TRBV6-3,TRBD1,CASGQGNSPLHF,TGTGCCAGCGGACAGGGGAATTCACCCCTCCACTTT
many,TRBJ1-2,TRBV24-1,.,CATSDADRANYGYTF,TGTGCCACCAGTGATGCGGACAGAGCTAACTATGGCTACACCTTC
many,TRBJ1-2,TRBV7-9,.,CASSLGGVGYTF,TGTGCCAGCAGCTTAGGGGGAGTTGGCTACACCTTC
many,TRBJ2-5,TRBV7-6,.,CASSLRLGLKQETQYF,TGTGCCAGCAGCTTAAGGCTCGGGCTGAAACAAGAGACCCAGTACTTC
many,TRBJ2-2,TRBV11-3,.,CASTEMGGTGELFF,TGTGCCAGCACCGAAATGGGGGGCACCGGGGAGCTGTTTTTT
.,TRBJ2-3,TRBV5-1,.,CASSPSRGPRRTDTQYF,TGCGCCAGCAGCCCATCCCGGGGTCCGAGGCGCACAGATACGCAGTATTTT
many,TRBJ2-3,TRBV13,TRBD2,CASSPKGRGGAQYF,TGTGCCAGCAGCCCAAAGGGGCGGGGGGGCGCGCAGTATTTT
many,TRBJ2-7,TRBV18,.,CASSPRAAYEQYF,TGTGCCAGCTCACCACGGGCGGCCTACGAGCAGTACTTC
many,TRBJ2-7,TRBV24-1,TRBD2,CATSDRSSGRDQQYF,TGTGCCACCAGTGATCGGTCCAGCGGGAGAGACCAGCAGTACTTC
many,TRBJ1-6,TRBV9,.,CASSPRGVDNSPLHF,TGTGCCAGCAGCCCCCGAGGGGTCGACAATTCACCCCTCCACTTT
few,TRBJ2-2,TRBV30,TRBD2,CAWTGEGYTGELFF,TGTGCCTGGACCGGGGAGGGTTACACCGGGGAGCTGTTTTTT
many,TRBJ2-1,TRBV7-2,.,CASSSILAGEQFF,TGTGCCAGCAGCTCTATACTAGCAGGGGAGCAGTTCTTC
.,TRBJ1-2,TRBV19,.,CASSILSGVNYGYTF,TGTGCCAGTAGTATATTAAGCGGGGTTAACTATGGCTACACCTTC
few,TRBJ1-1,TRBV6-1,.,CASSTPGGFVNTEAFF,TGTGCCAGCAGTACCCCGGGAGGGTTCGTGAACACTGAAGCTTTCTTT
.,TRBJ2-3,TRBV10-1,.,CASSSDITDTQYF,TGCGCCAGCAGTTCGGACATCACAGATACGCAGTATTTT
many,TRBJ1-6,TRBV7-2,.,CASSLGGSSPLHF,TGTGCCAGCAGCTTAGGGGGAAGTTCACCCCTCCACTTT
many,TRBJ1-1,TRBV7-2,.,CASSLVSMNTEAFF,TGTGCCAGCAGCTTAGTGTCGATGAACACTGAAGCTTTCTTT